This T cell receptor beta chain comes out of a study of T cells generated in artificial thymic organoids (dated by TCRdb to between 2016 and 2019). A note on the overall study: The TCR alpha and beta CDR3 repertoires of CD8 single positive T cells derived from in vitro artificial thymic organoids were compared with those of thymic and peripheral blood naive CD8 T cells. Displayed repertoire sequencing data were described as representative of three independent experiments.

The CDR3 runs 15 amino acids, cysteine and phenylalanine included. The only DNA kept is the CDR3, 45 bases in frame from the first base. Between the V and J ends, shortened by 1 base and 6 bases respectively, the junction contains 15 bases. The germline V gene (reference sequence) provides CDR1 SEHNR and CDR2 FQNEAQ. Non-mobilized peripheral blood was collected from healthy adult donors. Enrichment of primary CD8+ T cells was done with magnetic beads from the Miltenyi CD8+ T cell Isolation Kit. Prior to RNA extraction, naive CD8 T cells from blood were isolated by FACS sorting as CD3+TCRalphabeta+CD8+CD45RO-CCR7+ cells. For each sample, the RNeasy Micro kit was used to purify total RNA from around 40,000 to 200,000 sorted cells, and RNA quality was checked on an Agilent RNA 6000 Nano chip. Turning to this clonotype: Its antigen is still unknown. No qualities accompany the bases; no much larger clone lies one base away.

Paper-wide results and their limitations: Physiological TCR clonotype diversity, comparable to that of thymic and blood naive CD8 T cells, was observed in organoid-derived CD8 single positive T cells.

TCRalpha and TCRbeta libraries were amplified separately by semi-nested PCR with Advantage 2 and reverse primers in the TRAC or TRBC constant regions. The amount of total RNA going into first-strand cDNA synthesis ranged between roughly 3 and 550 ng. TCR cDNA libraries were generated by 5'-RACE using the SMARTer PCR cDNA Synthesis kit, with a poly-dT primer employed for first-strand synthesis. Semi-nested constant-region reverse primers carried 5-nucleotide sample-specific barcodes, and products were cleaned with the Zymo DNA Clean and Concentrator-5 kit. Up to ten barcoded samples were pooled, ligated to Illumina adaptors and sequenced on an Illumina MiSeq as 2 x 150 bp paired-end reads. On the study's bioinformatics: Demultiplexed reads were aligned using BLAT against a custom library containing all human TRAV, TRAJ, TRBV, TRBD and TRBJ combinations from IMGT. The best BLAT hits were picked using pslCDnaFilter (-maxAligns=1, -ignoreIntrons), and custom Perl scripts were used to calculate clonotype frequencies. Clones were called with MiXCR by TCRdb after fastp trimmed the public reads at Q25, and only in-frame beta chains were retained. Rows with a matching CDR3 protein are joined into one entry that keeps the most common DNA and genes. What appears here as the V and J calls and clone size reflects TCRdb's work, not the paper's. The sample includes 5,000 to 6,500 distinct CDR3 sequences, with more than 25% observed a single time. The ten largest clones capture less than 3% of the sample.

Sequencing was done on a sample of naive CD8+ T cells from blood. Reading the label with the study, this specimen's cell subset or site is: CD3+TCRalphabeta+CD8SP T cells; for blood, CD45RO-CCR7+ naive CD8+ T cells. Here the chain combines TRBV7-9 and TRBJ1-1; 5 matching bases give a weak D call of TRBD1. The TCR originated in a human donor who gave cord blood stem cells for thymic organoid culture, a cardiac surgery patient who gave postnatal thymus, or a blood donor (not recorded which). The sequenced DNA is TGTGCCAGCAGCTTAGAGGTCGGGGGGTGGGCTGAAGCTTTCTTT. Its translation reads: CASSLEVGGWAEAFF. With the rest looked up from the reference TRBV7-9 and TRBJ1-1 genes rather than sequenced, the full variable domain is DTGVSQNPRHKITKRGQNVTFRCDPISEHNRLYWYRQTLGQGPEFLTYFQNEAQLEKSRLLSDRFSAERPKGSFSTLEIQRTEQGDSAMYLCASSLEVGGWAEAFFGQGTRLTVV.